This paragraph reports one T cell receptor (beta chain). After removal of 3 bases from V and 3 bases from J, the junction contained 4 bases not matched to a gene. The CDR3 sequence is 15 residues long. Germline CDR1 and CDR2: SGHDN and FVKESK. Profiling relied on immunoSEQ multiplex PCR, and the TCRdb table lists in-frame clones only, not all of them. Counted here are approximately 68,000 clones, roughly 90% occurring once; the ten biggest clones make up over 1.3%. The sample is drawn from a study of T cell changes during pregnancy in multiple sclerosis. This sequence joins TRBV14 and TRBJ2-7; 11 bases agree with TRBD2. The TCR sequence derives from a female donor with multiple sclerosis, enrolled in a pregnancy study. Material: peripheral blood, obtained in the second trimester of pregnancy. The CDR3 nucleotides are TGTGCCAGCAGCCAGACTAGCGGGGTCATCTACGAGCAGTACTTC. This codes for CASSQTSGVIYEQYF.